One sample yielded the 21 T cell receptor beta chains listed below, sequenced in a study of blood T cell repertoires in COVID-19 (dated by TCRdb to 2020 to 2021). Libraries were built with the immunoSEQ multiplex PCR assay. Drawn from immuneACCESS, this table holds only the in-frame rearrangements with V and J called that TCRdb kept. Clones are partly lost; checked studies trace under half to an unresolved V gene and leave the rest unexplained. Counted in this sample were around 95,000 clones; about nine tenths of them appeared once. The ten biggest clones cover about 5.2% of the sample. Sequenced: peripheral blood. Receptor source: a man aged 45-65 years with acute or convalescent COVID-19.

The CDR3 DNA sequence: TGTGCCAGCACATACAGGGTTGCCACTGAAGCTTTCTTT. Protein product: CASTYRVATEAFF. The rearrangement links TRBV12-3 or TRBV12-4 to TRBJ1-1, with TRBD1 as a possible D gene (6 bases). The CDR3 contains 13 residues. Trimming took 7 bases from V and 4 from J, leaving 13 bases between them.

In its sample, this clone was seen a few times. The chain is built from TRBV27 and TRBJ1-2; no clear D gene. Trimming removed 2 bases from V and 4 bases from J, with 11 bases in between. The CDR3 extends over 14 amino acids. The V gene's germline CDR1 is MNHEY and CDR2 SMNVEV (reference sequence). As DNA, the CDR3 is TGTGCCAGCAGTTTAAAACCGGCTAGCTATGGCTACACCTTC. Translating it yields CASSLKPASYGYTF.

This rearrangement joins TRBV20-1 to TRBJ2-7; no reliable D call. The CDR3 runs 11 residues. Trimming pared 3 bases from V and 6 bases from J, leaving 9 bases between. Germline V lookup: CDR1 DFQATT, CDR2 SNEGSKA (reference sequence). Here the CDR3 DNA reads TGCAGTGCTAGGACTCCCCCCGAGCAGTACTTC. Protein: CSARTPPEQYF.

This rearrangement joins TRBV2 to TRBJ2-3, with TRBD1 matching 12 bases. V lost 4 bases, J lost 4 bases, and 9 bases stayed unmatched. CDR1 is SNHLY, CDR2 FYNNEI, per germline. The CDR3 is 17 residues long. The CDR3 coding sequence is TGTGCCAGCAGTGGTGGGACAGGGGGCTGGTCCCCAGATACGCAGTATTTT. Its protein product is CASSGGTGGWSPDTQYF. Looking up the rest from reference TRBV2 and TRBJ2-3 gives the full variable domain: EPEVTQTPSHQVTQMGQEVILRCVPISNHLYFYWYRQILGQKVEFLVSFYNNEISEKSEIFDDQFSVERPDGSNFTLKIRSTKLEDSAMYFCASSGGTGGWSPDTQYFGPGTRLTVL.

This clone was detected once. The CDR3 nucleotides read TGTGCCAGCAGCGCTCGGGACAGCTTCAATGAAAAACTGTTTTTT. This gives the protein CASSARDSFNEKLFF. The chain has TRBV9 and TRBJ1-4, with 7 positions matching TRBD1. CDR1 is SGDLS and CDR2 is YYNGEE in the germline V gene. The CDR3 is 15 amino acids. J lost 5 bases, V lost 3 bases, and 7 bases had no gene match.

The chain links TRBV6-5 to TRBJ1-6; TRBD1 aligns across 8 bases. This CDR3 has 16 amino acids. The germline V gene encodes CDR1 MNHEY and CDR2 SVGAGI. With 4 bases clipped from V and 4 bases from J, the junction kept 6 bases outside the gene matches. The chain's CDR3 is CASSSLGTGYNSPLHF. The CDR3 region has the DNA TGTGCCAGCAGTTCCCTCGGGACAGGTTATAATTCACCCCTCCACTTT.

The gene calls are TRBV3-1 (or the pseudogene TRBV3-2) and TRBJ1-1; the match to TRBD1 covers 7 bases. Trimming took 4 bases from V and 7 from J; bases not matched to a gene: 18. Germline-derived CDR1 and CDR2 are LGHDT and YNNKEL (reference sequence). This CDR3 region has 17 residues. The DNA of the CDR3 is TGTGCCAGCAGCCGAGAGGCCCTCCTAGACAGGGACCATGAAGCTTTCTTT. It is translated as CASSREALLDRDHEAFF.

The CDR3 coding sequence is TGCGCCAGCAGCCCAGGGGACAGGGGCTCTGGCTACACCTTC. This encodes CASSPGDRGSGYTF. This chain links TRBV5-1 with TRBJ1-2, with TRBD1 matching over 10 bases. The V segment lost 4 bases and the J segment 7 bases; nucleotides outside the gene matches: 7. This CDR3 contains 14 residues. Per germline, CDR1 SGHRS and CDR2 YFSETQ.

CDR3 DNA: TGCGCCAGCGGGGAGGGAGAAGCTTTCTTT. Amino acids: CASGEGEAFF. V gene TRBV10-2 combines with J gene TRBJ1-1; D remains ambiguous. The CDR3 length is 10 residues. Germline lookup yields CDR1 WSHSY and CDR2 SAAADI. V was cut by 8 bases and J by 8 bases, with 9 bases left in between.

CDR3 amino acids: CASSLSTTGVREQYF. Written as DNA, the CDR3 is TGCGCCAGCAGCTTATCCACGACAGGGGTACGCGAGCAGTACTTC. The V gene is TRBV5-1, the J gene TRBJ2-7, with 8 nucleotides matching TRBD1. V shed 2 bases and J 6 bases; nucleotides not matched to a gene: 10. The length of the CDR3 is 15 residues. Germline V lookup: CDR1 SGHRS, CDR2 YFSETQ. Complete variable domain (other parts from reference TRBV5-1 and TRBJ2-7): KAGVTQTPRYLIKTRGQQVTLSCSPISGHRSVSWYQQTPGQGLQFLFEYFSETQRNKGNFPGRFSGRQFSNSRSEMNVSTLELGDSALYLCASSLSTTGVREQYFGPGTRLTVT.

The chain employs TRBV29-1 and TRBJ2-1; D might be TRBD2 (5 bases). Trimming removed 0 bases at V and 0 bases at J, with 12 bases between. Germline CDR1 is SQVTM and CDR2 is ANQGSEA. This CDR3 is 16 amino acids long. The CDR3 here is CSVEELEALSYNEQFF. In DNA, the CDR3 is TGCAGCGTTGAAGAACTAGAGGCCCTCTCCTACAATGAGCAGTTCTTC.

The V call is TRBV5-1, the J call TRBJ2-2; D might be TRBD2 (7 bases). CDR3 length equals 16 residues. V was cut by 1 base and J by 1 base, with 11 bases left in between. Per germline, CDR1 SGHRS and CDR2 YFSETQ. The CDR3: CASSLQGTKNTGELFF. As DNA, the CDR3 is TGCGCCAGCAGCTTGCAGGGGACTAAGAACACCGGGGAGCTGTTTTTT.

This clone appeared once. The chain employs TRBV19 and TRBJ1-1; the D gene is possibly TRBD1 (6 bases). This CDR3 has 15 amino acids. Germline CDR1 LNHDA, CDR2 SQIVND (reference sequence). V was shortened by 1 base and J by 0 bases, with 9 bases between the two germline ends. The chain's CDR3 is CASSIVAGVNTEAFF. DNA for the CDR3: TGTGCCAGTAGTATAGTGGCAGGGGTGAACACTGAAGCTTTCTTT.

The V gene is TRBV30, the J gene TRBJ2-3, with TRBD2 matching over 7 bases. This CDR3 is built from 13 residues. V lost 8 bases and J lost 2; bases outside the gene matches: 7. The germline CDR1 and CDR2 sequences are GTSNPN and SVGIG (reference sequence). The CDR3 sequence is CAGDGGNTDTQYF. The CDR3, as DNA: TGTGCCGGGGACGGGGGGAACACAGATACGCAGTATTTT. The full variable domain, completed using reference TRBV30 and TRBJ2-3, is SQTIHQWPATLVQPVGSPLSLECTVEGTSNPNLYWYRQAAGRGLQLLFYSVGIGQISSEVPQNLSASRPQDRQFILSSKKLLLSDSGFYLCAGDGGNTDTQYFGPGTRLTVL.

The sample holds one count of this clone. The chain recombines TRBV25-1 with TRBJ2-3; no firm D call. Between the trimmed V and J ends, which lost 10 bases and 2 bases, there was a span of 4 bases. The CDR3 spans 10 residues. CDR1 MGHDK and CDR2 SYGVNS come from the germline V gene. In DNA, the CDR3 is TGTGCCACCGTCACAGATACGCAGTATTTT. It specifies CATVTDTQYF. The full variable domain, completed using reference TRBV25-1 and TRBJ2-3, is EADIYQTPRYLVIGTGKKITLECSQTMGHDKMYWYQQDPGMELHLIHYSYGVNSTEKGDLSSESTVSRIRTEHFPLTLESARPSHTSQYLCATVTDTQYFGPGTRLTVL.

The CDR3 region is CASKLAGGPTDTQYF. The CDR3 region has the DNA TGTGCCAGCAAACTAGCGGGAGGGCCCACAGATACGCAGTATTTT. This chain connects TRBV3-1 (or the pseudogene TRBV3-2) to TRBJ2-3; 13 nucleotides match TRBD2. The CDR3 contains 15 residues. Per germline, CDR1 LGHDT and CDR2 YNNKEL (reference sequence). V shed 7 bases, J shed 2 bases, and the junction held 3 bases outside the gene matches.

The chain carries TRBV19 and TRBJ1-5, with D possibly TRBD1 on 6 matching bases. The CDR3 sequence is 14 residues long. Germline V CDR1 and CDR2: LNHDA, SQIVND (reference sequence). Trimming took 9 bases from V and 3 from J, leaving 15 bases between them. The CDR3 nucleotides read TGTGCCAGCAGGACAGAGTTTCTCAATCAGCCCCAGCATTTT. This encodes CASRTEFLNQPQHF.

J is TRBJ2-7 and V is TRBV18; D is undetermined. Looked up from germline, CDR1 is KGHSH and CDR2 is LQKENI. V gave up 6 bases and J gave up 0 bases, with 15 bases separating them. The CDR3 contains 15 residues. CDR3 protein: CASSMHDAVSYEQYF. The DNA for the CDR3 is TGTGCCAGCTCGATGCATGACGCGGTCTCCTACGAGCAGTACTTC.

The count of this clone is one. CDR3 in amino acids: CASRGLAGSYEQYF. In nucleotides, the CDR3 is TGTGCCAGCAGGGGACTAGCGGGTTCCTACGAGCAGTACTTC. The rearrangement joins TRBV27 to TRBJ2-7; 12 nucleotides align to TRBD2. The V gene's germline CDR1 is MNHEY and CDR2 SMNVEV (reference sequence). J lost 1 base, V lost 6 bases, and 1 base had no gene match. The CDR3 length is 14 residues.

The chain couples TRBV6-5 to TRBJ1-2, with 9 bases aligning to TRBD1. CDR1 and CDR2 from the germline V gene are MNHEY and SVGAGI. The CDR3 sequence is 15 residues long. The V segment lost 2 bases and the J segment 3 bases; nucleotides outside the gene matches: 4. The chain's CDR3 is CASSYGGQGDYGYTF. CDR3 nucleotide sequence: TGTGCCAGCAGTTACGGGGGACAGGGAGACTATGGCTACACCTTC.

The rearrangement joins TRBV23-1 to TRBJ2-7; 10 bases line up with TRBD1. TRBV23-1 has ORF status, its function being uncertain. Trimming took 1 base from V and 4 from J; bases not matched to a gene: 10. The CDR3 loop spans 17 amino acids. The CDR3 coding sequence is TGCGCCAGCAGTCAATTAAAGCCGGGACAGGGGACATACGAGCAGTACTTC. Residues: CASSQLKPGQGTYEQYF.